Listed below are T cell receptor beta chains from one sample, sequenced in a study of T cell responses to AZD1222 COVID-19 vaccine. Method: immunoSEQ multiplex PCR; TCRdb's copy keeps in-frame clones and lacks some. Among about 140,000 clones listed, about 90% were seen once. Sample: peripheral blood, taken 28 days after the second AZD1222 dose. These receptors came from an adult who received the AZD1222 COVID-19 vaccine. Both conserved end residues are part of each CDR3. A D gene is named only where the DNA matches it firmly. Clone size is stated in some rows and not others, as once, few, many or a class when expanded.

d_gene	abundance	v_gene	j_gene	CDR3nt	CDR3aa
.	.	TRBV9	TRBJ2-3	TGTGCCAGCAGCGCTCTAGCGAAGGGTTCAGATACGCAGTATTTT	CASSALAKGSDTQYF
TRBD2	.	TRBV27	TRBJ2-1	TGTGCCAGCAGACTGGGCGGGAGCAATGAGCAGTTCTTC	CASRLGGSNEQFF
.	.	TRBV7-2	TRBJ1-2	TGTGCCAGCAGGCGGGACCTCAACTATGGCTACACCTTC	CASRRDLNYGYTF
.	.	TRBV18	TRBJ2-5	TGTGCCAGCTCACCAAACCTCAGGGGAGTCGACGAAGAGACCCAGTACTTC	CASSPNLRGVDEETQYF
.	.	TRBV6-2/TRBV6-3	TRBJ2-3	TGTGCCAGCAGTTCCCTCCCGATGTATGGAGATACGCAGTATTTT	CASSSLPMYGDTQYF
.	once	TRBV6-2/TRBV6-3	TRBJ1-5	TGTGCCAGCAGTAACGGAGGGCATAGCAATCAGCCCCAGCATTTT	CASSNGGHSNQPQHF
.	.	TRBV27	TRBJ2-1	TGTGCCAGCAGTTTCCTCAACCTTAATGAGCAGTTCTTC	CASSFLNLNEQFF
TRBD1	.	TRBV6-5	TRBJ1-2	TGTGCCAGCATAATAGGGGACAGGGCCTATGGCTACACCTTC	CASIIGDRAYGYTF
.	.	TRBV7-2	TRBJ2-7	TGTGCCAGCAGCTTAGGTAGGGTAGCCTACGAGCAGTACTTC	CASSLGRVAYEQYF
TRBD1	.	TRBV2	TRBJ2-7	TGTGCCAGCAGGGAGGGACAGGGAATGTCCTACGAGCAGTACTTC	CASREGQGMSYEQYF
.	once	TRBV28	TRBJ2-5	TGTGCCAGCAGTTTTACAGGGCTCTTAGAGACCCAGTACTTC	CASSFTGLLETQYF
TRBD1	.	TRBV2	TRBJ2-1	TGTGCCAGCAGTTCCGACAGGGCCTCTGAGCAGTTCTTC	CASSSDRASEQFF
TRBD1	.	TRBV9	TRBJ2-7	TGTGCCAGCAGCGTAGGAGGGACAGTTGCCTACGAGCAGTACTTC	CASSVGGTVAYEQYF
TRBD1	.	TRBV5-1	TRBJ1-3	TGCGCCAGCAGCTGGGGGGGACAGATCTCTGGAAACACCATATATTTT	CASSWGGQISGNTIYF
.	once	TRBV5-1	TRBJ2-6	TGCGCCAGCAGCTTACTTCCAGGGCAAGGAATCCTGGAGTATGGGGCCAACGTCCTGACTTTC	CASSLLPGQGILEYGANVLTF
.	.	TRBV21-1	TRBJ2-7	TGTGCCAGCAGGAACTCCGGGACAGGGGTGGCCTCCTACGAGCAGTACTTC	CASRNSGTGVASYEQYF
.	.	TRBV9	TRBJ1-4	TGTGCCAGCAGCGTAGTCCGGGACCGCCGGCCGAAGAATGAAAAACTGTTTTTT	CASSVVRDRRPKNEKLFF
.	.	TRBV7-3	TRBJ2-7	TGTGCCAGCAGCTTAACCGGGCCAAGCGAGCAGTACTTC	CASSLTGPSEQYF
.	.	TRBV19	TRBJ1-5	TGTGCCAGTAGTCCTATAGACAGTTTTTCTCAGCCCCAGCATTTT	CASSPIDSFSQPQHF
.	.	TRBV20-1	TRBJ2-1	TGCAGTGCTAGTCATGGCGGGGGCTGGGAGCAGTTCTTC	CSASHGGGWEQFF
TRBD2	.	TRBV9	TRBJ2-1	TGTGCCAGCAGCGTAGGAGGCGGGAGTTTCAATGAGCAGTTCTTC	CASSVGGGSFNEQFF
.	.	TRBV14	TRBJ1-1	TGTGCCAGCAGCCAAGAAAGGGCGTCCACTGAAGCTTTCTTT	CASSQERASTEAFF
TRBD1	.	TRBV5-6	TRBJ1-1	TGTGCCAGCAGCTCTCCCCGACAGGGGCCTTTCTTT	CASSSPRQGPFF
TRBD2	once	TRBV7-9	TRBJ2-1	TGTGCCAGCAGCCTCTCCGAGACTAGCGGGAGGTGGAATGAGCAGTTCTTC	CASSLSETSGRWNEQFF
.	few	TRBV20-1	TRBJ1-2	TGCAGCAGCAGGCTAAACTATGGCTACACCTTC	CSSRLNYGYTF
.	.	TRBV2	TRBJ1-6	TGTGCCAGCACCAGGGGACCCAGGAGCTCCTATAATTCACCCCTCCACTTT	CASTRGPRSSYNSPLHF
TRBD1	once	TRBV5-1	TRBJ2-3	TGCGCCAGCAGCTTGGAACAGGGGGCAGATACGCAGTATTTT	CASSLEQGADTQYF
.	.	TRBV6-5	TRBJ1-5	TGTGCCAGCAGACAGACACTTCTGCCCCAGCATTTT	CASRQTLLPQHF
TRBD1	.	TRBV9	TRBJ2-1	TGTGCCAGCAGCCGAGGACAGGTCAATGAGCAGTTCTTC	CASSRGQVNEQFF
TRBD1	.	TRBV29-1	TRBJ1-3	TGCAGCGTTGAATACGGGGACAGGGGCTCTGGAAACACCATATATTTT	CSVEYGDRGSGNTIYF
.	.	TRBV5-6	TRBJ2-7	TGTGCCAGCAGCCAGATGGGGGGCGCAGGCTACGAGCAGTACTTC	CASSQMGGAGYEQYF
.	.	TRBV27	TRBJ2-2	TGTGCCAGCAGTTTCGGGTTTTCCGCCGGGGAGCTGTTTTTT	CASSFGFSAGELFF
.	.	TRBV7-2	TRBJ1-6	TGTGCCAGCAGCTTTACCCTGGGACGGGATAATTCACCCCTCCACTTT	CASSFTLGRDNSPLHF
.	.	TRBV6-5	TRBJ1-1	TGTGCCAGCAGGAAAACAGGAATGAACACTGAAGCTTTCTTT	CASRKTGMNTEAFF
.	once	TRBV24-1	TRBJ2-2	TGTGCCACCAGTGACCGTCCGAACACCGGGGAGCTGTTTTTT	CATSDRPNTGELFF
.	.	TRBV12-2	TRBJ2-1	TGTGCAAGTCGCTTTCCACCTGCTCACTGTTACCCTAATGAGCAGTTCTTC	CASRFPPAHCYPNEQFF
.	.	TRBV7-2	TRBJ1-6	TGTGCCAGCAGCTTTGCAGAGGGGTATAATTCACCCCTCCACTTT	CASSFAEGYNSPLHF
.	.	TRBV3-1/TRBV3-2	TRBJ2-5	TGTGCCAGCAGCCAAGATAGGATGAAGACCCAGTACTTC	CASSQDRMKTQYF
TRBD1	once	TRBV28	TRBJ2-7	TGTGCCAGCAGTTTAAACAGGGGACCCAGCGGGCAGTACTTC	CASSLNRGPSGQYF
.	.	TRBV29-1	TRBJ2-3	TGCAGCGTTGCTTTCAGTTTCGGGCAGGCAGATACGCAGTATTTT	CSVAFSFGQADTQYF
TRBD2	.	TRBV7-8	TRBJ2-1	TGTGCCAGCAGCCCGGGACTAGCGGGCTACAATGAGCAGTTCTTC	CASSPGLAGYNEQFF
.	.	TRBV29-1	TRBJ2-1	TGCAGCGTTGAAACGGGGCCCGGGACTTCCTATGGCTATGAGCAGTTCTTC	CSVETGPGTSYGYEQFF
.	once	TRBV28	TRBJ2-6	TGTGCCAGCAGTTTATGGGGGACGTCTGGGGCCAACGTCCTGACTTTC	CASSLWGTSGANVLTF
.	.	TRBV7-8	TRBJ2-7	TGTGCCAGCAGCTTTCCCGGACAGGGAGGGCCCTACGAGCAGTACTTC	CASSFPGQGGPYEQYF